Shown below are 3 T cell receptor beta chains from a single sample sequenced in a study of T cell responses to AZD1222 COVID-19 vaccine. Measured with immunoSEQ multiplex PCR; TCRdb has only the in-frame clones, and not every one. The data hold 90,000 to 150,000 clones, with roughly nine tenths observed a single time. The source material was peripheral blood, sampled on day 0 of AZD1222 vaccination. The receptors originated from an adult in good health.

V and J are TRBV11-3 and TRBJ2-2; a possible D gene is TRBD2 (5 bases). Germline V gene sequence: CDR1 SGHNT, CDR2 YENEEA. The CDR3 has 13 residues. V lost 1 base, J lost 9 bases, and 9 bases lay in between. This chain's CDR3 is CASSLGGRRELFF. DNA for the CDR3: TGTGCCAGCAGCTTAGGCGGGCGGAGGGAGCTGTTTTTT.

The rearrangement links TRBV9 to TRBJ2-3; 8 bases are a match to TRBD2. Trimming removed 3 bases from V and 4 bases from J; junction bases left unmatched: 19. The V gene's germline CDR1 is SGDLS and CDR2 YYNGEE. The CDR3 sequence is 19 residues long. The CDR3 bases are TGTGCCAGCAGCGCAGAGACCGGGTGGCAAGCGGGAGTCGCAGATACGCAGTATTTT. Translation: CASSAETGWQAGVADTQYF.

The J gene is TRBJ1-2, the V gene TRBV14; D ambiguous. The CDR3 is made up of 15 amino acids. CDR1 SGHDN and CDR2 FVKESK come from the germline V gene. The ends were cut back, 0 bases at V and 8 bases at J, with 16 bases in the middle. CDR3 loop: CASSQDRQAIGGYTF. The CDR3 DNA reads as TGTGCCAGCAGCCAAGATCGGCAGGCTATAGGAGGCTACACCTTC. Complete variable domain (other parts from reference TRBV14 and TRBJ1-2): EAGVTQFPSHSVIEKGQTVTLRCDPISGHDNLYWYRRVMGKEIKFLLHFVKESKQDESGMPNNRFLAERTGGTYSTLKVQPAELEDSGVYFCASSQDRQAIGGYTFGSGTRLTVV.